This T cell receptor (beta chain) was identified during a study of graft-versus-host responses after intestinal transplantation. About the study: After anti-thymocyte globulin induction, recipients took tacrolimus and steroids for 2 to 3 years.

The assay was immunoSEQ multiplex PCR, and TCRdb's table has in-frame clones only and misses some. The data show under 150,000 clones, about nine tenths seen once. Findings of the study overall: Subjects displaying graft-donor T cell macrochimerism possessed elevated graft-versus-host to host-versus-graft clonal ratios inside allografts. There was an association between peak levels of circulating GvH clones and early post-transplant HvG declines. Recipient marrow held GvH clones, some first seen in ileum or blood.

Of note for this clone: Its specificity is unknown.

CDR3 length equals 15 residues. The germline V gene encodes CDR1 MDHEN and CDR2 SYDVKM. Trimming shortened V by 5 bases and J by 8 bases, and 21 bases separated the two germline ends. The material sequenced was unstimulated CD4+ T cells sorted from spleen or lymph node cells, taken before intestinal transplant. The TCR comes from a human donor who received an intestinal transplant. This chain joins TRBV28 and TRBJ1-2; D possibly corresponds to TRBD1 (6 bases). CDR3: CASSLTRSWGRGYTF. The DNA for the CDR3 is TGTGCCAGCAGTCTTACCCGCTCGTGGGGGCGCGGCTACACCTTC.